These T cell receptor beta chains were read from a single sample in a study of siplizumab effects on memory and regulatory T cells. Method: immunoSEQ multiplex PCR; TCRdb's copy keeps in-frame clones and lacks some. The sample has approximately 98,000 clones; 85% to 95% are singletons. The sequencing input was non-Treg CD4+ T cells sorted from blood. The receptors were sampled from a human donor in good health. Both conserved end residues are part of each CDR3. A D gene is named only where the DNA matches it firmly.

d_call: -; j_call: TRBJ2-5; v_call: TRBV7-6; cdr3_aa: CASSPPPTDFGTQYF
d_call: TRBD1; j_call: TRBJ1-2; v_call: TRBV9; cdr3_aa: CASSVEGQGPRGYTF
d_call: TRBD1; j_call: TRBJ2-7; v_call: TRBV30; cdr3_aa: CAWGQGGSSEQYF
d_call: TRBD2; j_call: TRBJ2-3; v_call: TRBV5-1; cdr3_aa: CASSSLVRSGQRASGRDTTDTQYF
d_call: -; j_call: TRBJ1-2; v_call: TRBV5-4; cdr3_aa: CASSLGSGQGLPGEGYGYTF
d_call: -; j_call: TRBJ2-6; v_call: TRBV5-1; cdr3_aa: CASSLTPGGSGANVLTF
d_call: TRBD2; j_call: TRBJ2-4; v_call: TRBV27; cdr3_aa: CASAKGLADIQYF
d_call: TRBD1; j_call: TRBJ2-5; v_call: TRBV12-5; cdr3_aa: CASARQGGLVETQYF
d_call: TRBD1; j_call: TRBJ2-1; v_call: TRBV10-1; cdr3_aa: CASSDPGQGAFGEQFF
d_call: TRBD1; j_call: TRBJ2-7; v_call: TRBV2; cdr3_aa: CASIYVKWSRDRLYEQYF
d_call: -; j_call: TRBJ1-1; v_call: TRBV14; cdr3_aa: CASSLWQTNTEAFF
d_call: -; j_call: TRBJ1-5; v_call: TRBV28; cdr3_aa: CASSLRGEPQHF
d_call: TRBD2; j_call: TRBJ2-2; v_call: TRBV27; cdr3_aa: CASSGHGAWVLAGEEGELFF
d_call: -; j_call: TRBJ1-1; v_call: TRBV5-4; cdr3_aa: CASSQHGRIEAFF
d_call: TRBD1; j_call: TRBJ1-1; v_call: TRBV30; cdr3_aa: CAWRTGDTEAFF
d_call: -; j_call: TRBJ2-5; v_call: TRBV2; cdr3_aa: CASSDLTGAQEKTQYF
d_call: -; j_call: TRBJ2-1; v_call: TRBV6-5; cdr3_aa: CASSYSGSSSYNEQFF
d_call: TRBD2; j_call: TRBJ2-5; v_call: TRBV4-1; cdr3_aa: CASSQNPGTTQETQYF
d_call: TRBD1; j_call: TRBJ1-2; v_call: TRBV5-1; cdr3_aa: CASSSDGQGLSGYTF